A single sample is the source of the 19 T cell receptor beta chains below, sequenced in a study of T-cell memory formation after mild COVID-19. From the 5' RACE reads, TCRdb called clonotypes with MiXCR, one entry per CDR3 protein. The sample records 190,000 or so distinct CDR3 sequences, over 20% being singletons. Sequenced input: PBMCs or a T cell subset sorted from them (not recorded which). These receptors all stem from an adult woman who had mild COVID-19 (a few samples of this study predate the infection). Cell type and time point are not known.

CDR3 coding DNA: TGTGCCAGCAGCTCGGGACAGGCGGACTCCTATAATTCACCCCTCCACTTT. It yields the protein CASSSGQADSYNSPLHF. The V gene is TRBV9, the J gene TRBJ1-6, with 8 bases lining up with TRBD1. The CDR3 covers 17 residues. The germline V gene encodes CDR1 SGDLS and CDR2 YYNGEE. The ends lost 4 bases at V and 0 bases at J; junction bases unmatched: 6.

The chain couples TRBV12-5 to TRBJ2-5; 7 bases match TRBD2. Trimming took 7 bases from V and 2 from J; bases not matched to a gene: 4. The CDR3 is 13 amino acids. The germline CDR1 and CDR2 sequences are LGHNT and FRNRAP. CDR3 coding DNA: TGTGCTAGTGCTCCGGGGGGACAAGAGACCCAGTACTTC. Amino acids: CASAPGGQETQYF.

The chain employs TRBV3-1 and TRBJ1-1; TRBD1 might be the D (6 bases). The CDR3 contains 14 residues. The V end was cut by 0 bases, the J end by 5 bases, with 10 bases between. CDR1 is LGHDT and CDR2 is YNNKEL in the germline V gene (reference sequence). This CDR3 is CASSQEQGGTEAFF. The DNA for the CDR3 is TGTGCCAGCAGCCAAGAACAGGGCGGGACTGAAGCTTTCTTT.

This clonotype has a handful of counts. The chain recombines TRBV12-3 or TRBV12-4 with TRBJ2-3; the D is unclear. The ends were cut back, 1 base at V and 2 bases at J, with 7 bases in the middle. The CDR3 is made up of 14 amino acids. The CDR3 sequence is CASSLDLNTDTQYF. The CDR3 DNA reads TGTGCCAGCAGTTTAGACCTCAACACAGATACGCAGTATTTT.

The rearrangement links TRBV20-1 to TRBJ2-7, with TRBD1 matching over 10 bases. This CDR3 has 15 amino acids. The germline V gene encodes CDR1 DFQATT and CDR2 SNEGSKA (reference sequence). Losses at the gene ends were 2 bases for V and 2 bases for J; bases not matched to a gene: 6. The CDR3 loop is CSARSGTGDTYEQYF. The DNA for the CDR3 is TGCAGTGCTAGATCCGGGACAGGGGATACCTACGAGCAGTACTTC.

The chain carries TRBV27 and TRBJ2-2, with 8 nucleotides matching TRBD2. The germline V gene encodes CDR1 MNHEY and CDR2 SMNVEV (reference sequence). The CDR3 runs 15 residues. V was clipped by 8 bases and J by 7 bases; unmatched bases: 12. CDR3 sequence reads: CASGPGLGYGGELFF. CDR3 sequence (DNA): TGTGCCAGCGGTCCGGGACTAGGCTATGGCGGGGAGCTGTTTTTT.

This clonotype was found a few times. V is TRBV5-1 and J is TRBJ2-7; TRBD1 matches 9 bases. The CDR3 contains 15 residues. CDR1 is SGHRS and CDR2 is YFSETQ in the germline V gene. The junction had 10 bases not matched to a gene; V was cut back by 3 bases and J by 6 bases. CDR3 in amino acids: CASSSDRGYGSEQYF. DNA for the CDR3: TGCGCCAGCAGCTCTGACAGGGGGTACGGATCCGAGCAGTACTTC.

This clonotype was counted only a few times. V gene TRBV9 combines with J gene TRBJ1-6, with D maybe TRBD1 (5 bases). CDR1 is SGDLS, CDR2 YYNGEE, per germline. The CDR3 runs 15 residues. Deletions cut 0 bases from V and 6 bases from J, with 10 bases between. In nucleotides, the CDR3 is TGTGCCAGCAGCGTAGGAAGGGGCGGTAATTCACCCCTCCACTTT. Its protein product is CASSVGRGGNSPLHF.

The chain couples TRBV5-1 to TRBJ2-1, with 7 bases identical to TRBD2. There are 16 residues in the CDR3. Germline V gene lookup returns CDR1 SGHRS and CDR2 YFSETQ. Trimming at V came to 0 bases and at J to 0 bases, leaving 3 bases not matched to a gene. CDR3 nucleotide sequence: TGCGCCAGCAGCTTGGCAACGGGGGGCTCCTACAATGAGCAGTTCTTC. Amino acid sequence: CASSLATGGSYNEQFF.

The V gene is TRBV7-9, the J gene TRBJ1-1; D ambiguous. The CDR3 spans 14 residues. V was trimmed by 3 bases and J by 1 base, leaving 9 bases between them. CDR1 is SEHNR and CDR2 is FQNEAQ in the germline V gene (reference sequence). CDR3 sequence reads: CASSFEGGNTEAFF. The CDR3 nucleotides are TGTGCCAGCAGCTTCGAGGGAGGGAACACTGAAGCTTTCTTT.

In DNA form, the CDR3 reads TGTGCCAGCAGCTTAGCCGAGGGCAGCCGGTTAGGCACTGAAGCTTTCTTT. Its protein product is CASSLAEGSRLGTEAFF. The chain employs TRBV7-8 and TRBJ1-1; D is undetermined. This CDR3 contains 17 residues. The germline V gene encodes CDR1 SGHVS and CDR2 FQNEAQ. Trimming left V 0 bases short and J 4 bases short, with 18 bases between. Based on the CDR3 plus reference TRBV7-8 and TRBJ1-1, the full variable domain is GAGVSQSPRYKVAKRGQDVALRCDPISGHVSLFWYQQALGQGPEFLTYFQNEAQLDKSGLPSDRFFAERPEGSVSTLKIQRTQQEDSAVYLCASSLAEGSRLGTEAFFGQGTRLTVV.

The chain couples TRBV12-3 or TRBV12-4 to TRBJ1-1; D gene ambiguous. V lost 5 bases to trimming and J lost 1 base, with 11 bases between them. This CDR3 spans 14 amino acids. The CDR3 DNA reads TGTGCCAGCAGTGAACCCTCAAGGAACACTGAAGCTTTCTTT. The encoded protein is CASSEPSRNTEAFF.

This clonotype was picked up a small number of times. This chain links TRBV5-8 with TRBJ2-7; 7 bases agree with TRBD1. This CDR3 comprises 16 residues. Trimming took 4 bases from V and 3 from J; bases not matched to a gene: 13. Germline CDR1 is SGHTS and CDR2 is YDEGEE. For the CDR3, the DNA is TGTGCCAGCAGCCCTACCCTAACAGGGGATTACTACGAGCAGTACTTC. It translates to CASSPTLTGDYYEQYF.

The CDR3 nucleotides are TGTGCCACCTACCCCCGGGGACTGCTGGCCTACAATGAGCAGTTCTTC. The encoded protein is CATYPRGLLAYNEQFF. The chain uses TRBV7-2 and TRBJ2-1, with D possibly matching TRBD2 (6 bases). The germline V gene encodes CDR1 SGHTA and CDR2 FQGNSA. The V end was cut by 10 bases, the J end by 2 bases, with 21 bases between. There are 16 residues in the CDR3.

The chain is built from TRBV6-6 and TRBJ2-2; TRBD2 is a possible D gene (6 bases). Trimming took off 4 bases at V and 0 bases at J, with 12 bases between the two ends. The CDR3 sequence is 16 residues long. Germline-derived CDR1 and CDR2 are MNHNY and SVGAGI (reference sequence). The CDR3 DNA follows: TGTGCCAGCAGTTCCGGGACTTACGCGAACACCGGGGAGCTGTTTTTT. It yields the protein CASSSGTYANTGELFF.

The CDR3 region has the DNA TGTGCCAGCAGCCAACAGGGAAACACCATATATTTT. Residues: CASSQQGNTIYF. The chain has TRBV7-8 and TRBJ1-3, with unresolved D. The CDR3 spans 12 residues. Trimming left V 5 bases short and J 4 bases short, with 6 bases between. CDR1 is SGHVS, CDR2 FQNEAQ, per germline.

V usage is TRBV6-1 and J usage is TRBJ1-1; tentatively, D is TRBD1 (6 bases). Trimming pared 6 bases from V and 5 bases from J, leaving 22 bases between. Germline assignment: CDR1 MNHNS and CDR2 SASEGT. The CDR3 consists of 16 residues. For the CDR3, the DNA is TGTGCCAGCAGGTCTGTCGGGAGGGGGTTCAGGACTGAAGCTTTCTTT. Protein: CASRSVGRGFRTEAFF.

The chain combines TRBV12-3 or TRBV12-4 with TRBJ2-7; TRBD1 aligns across 10 bases. CDR3 length equals 15 residues. With V trimmed by 1 base and J by 7 bases, 7 bases remained unmatched. The CDR3 region is CASSLGGQGVREQYF. CDR3 sequence (DNA): TGTGCCAGCAGTTTAGGAGGACAGGGGGTGAGGGAGCAGTACTTC.

The chain uses TRBV3-1 and TRBJ2-1; 10 bases line up with TRBD2. Per germline, CDR1 LGHDT and CDR2 YNNKEL (reference sequence). The CDR3 has 18 residues. The V and J ends lost 1 base and 4 bases, in that order; junction bases with no gene match: 10. CDR3 DNA sequence: TGTGCCAGCAGCCAAGCGCTTGCCGGGACTAGCGAATACAATGAGCAGTTCTTC. It translates to CASSQALAGTSEYNEQFF.